This T cell receptor beta chain originates from a study of beta chain features in type 1 diabetes. Study results and limitations: Across all four CD4+ subsets, people with type 1 diabetes showed modestly shorter TCRB CDR3s.

Heparinised blood was drawn once per donor, averaging roughly 0.11 L. Markers CD45RO/CCR7/CD25/CD127/CD95/CD27 served to sort CD4+ naive, central memory, regulatory and stem cell-like memory cells. The germline gives CDR1 SGHRS, CDR2 YFSETQ. The CDR3 loop spans 16 amino acids. V shed 3 bases and J 1 base; nucleotides not matched to a gene: 5. Comments on this clone: The target antigen is unknown.

The sequenced template was cDNA made from the entire isolated RNA. Generated by immunoSEQ multiplex PCR, the TCRdb table keeps only in-frame clones and is missing some. This sample has 20,000 to 30,000 clones, with approximately 69% found just once. J is TRBJ2-3 and V is TRBV5-1, with 10 bases aligning to TRBD1. Sequencing was performed on Tregs from blood. The clonotype was recovered from a man aged 18 to 30 with type 1 diabetes. CDR3 in amino acids: CASSWVGTGGTDTQYF. The DNA of the CDR3 is TGCGCCAGCAGCTGGGTGGGGACAGGGGGCACAGATACGCAGTATTTT.